Listed below are T cell receptor beta chains from one sample, sequenced in a study of T cell changes during pregnancy in multiple sclerosis. Produced via immunoSEQ multiplex PCR; TCRdb's table is partial and in-frame only. The sample lists 85,000 to 130,000 clones, roughly 92% seen once, with around 1.5% in the top ten. The sample consisted of peripheral blood, taken after pregnancy. The receptors come from a female donor with multiple sclerosis, enrolled in a pregnancy study. The CDR3 runs from the conserved cysteine through the conserved F or W. Clone size is shown for a subset of rows, as once, few, many or a class of expanded clone.

j_gene	len	v_gene	abundance	CDR3aa
TRBJ2-5	16	TRBV5-4	.	CASSPGTSGKQETQYF
TRBJ2-2	17	TRBV5-6	.	CASSSEGLAGVSGELFF
TRBJ1-1	12	TRBV29-1	few	CSPIRGNTEAFF
TRBJ1-5	15	TRBV6-5	.	CASGEWDSSNQPQHF
TRBJ2-6	18	TRBV30	.	CAWDRRRTAYSGANVLTF
TRBJ1-2	15	TRBV15	few	CATSRAGRDYYGYTF
TRBJ2-2	16	TRBV11-3	.	CASSLDSGDYTGELFF
TRBJ1-4	15	TRBV28	.	CASSLIPTGTEKLFF
TRBJ2-3	15	TRBV27	once	CASSSVRGNTDTQYF
TRBJ1-2	14	TRBV19	.	CASSPQGAPYGYTF
TRBJ2-2	16	TRBV10-2	.	CASGPSQGANTGELFF
TRBJ2-7	15	TRBV5-4	.	CASSLSRQSLYEQYF
TRBJ2-3	15	TRBV6-5	.	CASSYGQGNTDTQYF
TRBJ1-2	14	TRBV9	.	CASSVDQGAYGYTF
TRBJ2-7	13	TRBV30	.	CAWSGQSAYEQYF
TRBJ2-7	14	TRBV27	once	CASSFQGQGYEQYF
TRBJ1-1	13	TRBV7-2	few	CASSLVQVSEAFF
TRBJ1-5	14	TRBV6-6	.	CATTRRGSREPQHF
TRBJ2-3	16	TRBV7-8	.	CASSFSSGGTEDTQYF
TRBJ1-1	11	TRBV30	.	CAWSVQTEAFF
TRBJ2-7	16	TRBV28	.	CASSQLGTGKSYEQYF
TRBJ2-7	16	TRBV28	.	CASSLPGGKSSYEQYF
TRBJ1-1	12	TRBV6-5	.	CASSSGQFEAFF
TRBJ2-1	16	TRBV5-1	.	CASSLAGGRAHNEQFF
TRBJ1-5	16	TRBV19	.	CASSIDRGGPNQPQHF
TRBJ1-1	16	TRBV25-1	once	CASSDSQGARNTEAFF
TRBJ1-5	13	TRBV4-2	.	CASSQAQYQPQHF
TRBJ2-2	13	TRBV30	.	CAWSVRGSGELFF
TRBJ2-1	13	TRBV6-1	once	CASRVLALGEQFF
TRBJ1-2	13	TRBV19	.	CASSEGTGSGYTF
TRBJ1-1	14	TRBV7-9	.	CASSLGGVNTEAFF
TRBJ2-5	13	TRBV7-7	.	CAIQTSGQETQYF
TRBJ2-5	13	TRBV18	.	CASSPGQQETQYF